The source of this TCR beta chain is a study of cytomegalovirus exposure and HLA in healthy donors. The study, taken as a whole, reports: Confirmation in vitro established that a few CMV-associated chains were specific for CMV antigens. A prior analysis recorded that most TCR beta V segments were productive about 87% or about 30% of the time.

Amplification used 60 Vbeta primers and 13 Jbeta primers. Profiling relied on immunoSEQ multiplex PCR, and the TCRdb table lists in-frame clones only, not all of them. The sample consists of roughly 190,000 clones, roughly 80% of them appearing once. Trimming removed 1 base at V and 5 bases at J, with 12 bases between. The CDR3 contains 14 residues. CDR1 GTSNPN and CDR2 SVGIG come from the germline V gene (reference sequence). Details on this clone: Its specificity is not known.

The rearrangement uses TRBV30 and TRBJ1-5, with D possibly matching TRBD1 (5 bases). This TCR was sampled from a man aged 35-49 years in good health and CMV-seropositive. What was sequenced was PBMCs. The CDR3 reads CAWSEWQGDQPQHF. In nucleotides, the CDR3 is TGTGCCTGGAGTGAGTGGCAGGGCGATCAGCCCCAGCATTTT.